This T cell receptor beta chain was retrieved from a study of cytomegalovirus exposure and HLA in healthy donors. Study details: Among the roughly 400 genotyped donors, 70% to 90% were placed in the Caucasian-associated ancestry cluster.

Amplification used 60 Vbeta primers and 13 Jbeta primers. Clones were read by immunoSEQ multiplex PCR, and TCRdb kept only the in-frame ones, dropping some. The data hold about 140,000 clones, with 70% observed a single time. The CDR3 totals 14 residues. V was cut by 0 bases and J by 9 bases, with 13 bases left in between. CDR1 SGHKS and CDR2 YYEKEE come from the germline V gene (reference sequence). Source material: PBMCs. This receptor was identified in a woman aged 25 to 39 in good health and CMV-seronegative. This sequence joins TRBV5-5 and TRBJ1-3; D unclear. In DNA, the CDR3 is TGTGCCAGCAGCTTGGATGGCAGGTCGAGCACCATATATTTT. Amino acid sequence: CASSLDGRSSTIYF.